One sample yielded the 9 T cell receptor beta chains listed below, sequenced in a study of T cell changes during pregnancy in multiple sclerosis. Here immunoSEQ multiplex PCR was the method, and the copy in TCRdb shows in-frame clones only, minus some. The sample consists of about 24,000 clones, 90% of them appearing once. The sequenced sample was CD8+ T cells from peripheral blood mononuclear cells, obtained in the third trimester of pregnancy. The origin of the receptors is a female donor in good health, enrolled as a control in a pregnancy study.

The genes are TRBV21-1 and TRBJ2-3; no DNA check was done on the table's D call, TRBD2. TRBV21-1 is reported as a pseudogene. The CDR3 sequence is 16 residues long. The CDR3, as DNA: TGTGCCAGCAGCAAATTGAAGGGACTCCCCACAGATACGCAGTATTTT. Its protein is CASSKLKGLPTDTQYF.

The CDR3 DNA follows: TGTGCCAGCAGTGAAGCAGCAGGGGGCCGGTCACCCCTCCACTTT. It codes for CASSEAAGGRSPLHF. The chain has TRBV2 and TRBJ1-6, with 8 nucleotides matching TRBD1. CDR1 is SNHLY and CDR2 is FYNNEI in the germline V gene. CDR3 length: 15 residues. J was trimmed by 10 bases and V by 0 bases; bases with no gene match: 5.

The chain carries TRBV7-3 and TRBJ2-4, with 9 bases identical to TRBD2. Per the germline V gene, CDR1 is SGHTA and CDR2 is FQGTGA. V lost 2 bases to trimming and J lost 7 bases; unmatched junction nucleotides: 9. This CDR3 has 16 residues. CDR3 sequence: CASSLLGGGEDNIQYF. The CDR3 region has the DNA TGTGCCAGCAGCTTACTGGGCGGGGGGGAAGATAACATTCAGTACTTC.

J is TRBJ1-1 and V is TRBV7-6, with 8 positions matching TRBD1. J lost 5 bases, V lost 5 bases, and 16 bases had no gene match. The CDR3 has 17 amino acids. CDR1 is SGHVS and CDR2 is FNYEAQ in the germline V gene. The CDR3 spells CASSQRTGSGTITEAFF. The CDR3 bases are TGTGCCAGCAGCCAGAGGACAGGGTCAGGGACTATTACTGAAGCTTTCTTT.

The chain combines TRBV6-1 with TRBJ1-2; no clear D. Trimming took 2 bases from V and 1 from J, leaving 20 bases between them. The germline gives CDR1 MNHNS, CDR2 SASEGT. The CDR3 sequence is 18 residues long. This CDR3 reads CASSELDAREEDNYGYTF. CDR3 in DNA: TGTGCCAGCAGTGAATTAGATGCAAGGGAGGAAGATAACTATGGCTACACCTTC.

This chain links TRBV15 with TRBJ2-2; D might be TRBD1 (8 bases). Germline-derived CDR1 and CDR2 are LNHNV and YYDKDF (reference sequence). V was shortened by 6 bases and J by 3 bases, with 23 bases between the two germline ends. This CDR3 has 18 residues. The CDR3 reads CATRGQGTIGGDTGELFF. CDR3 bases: TGTGCCACCAGAGGACAGGGTACCATAGGGGGGGACACCGGGGAGCTGTTTTTT.

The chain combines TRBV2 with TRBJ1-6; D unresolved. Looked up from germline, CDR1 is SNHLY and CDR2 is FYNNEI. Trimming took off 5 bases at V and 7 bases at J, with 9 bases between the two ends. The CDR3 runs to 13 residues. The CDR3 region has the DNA TGTGCCAGCAGTTTGGGCCTAAATTCACCCCTCCACTTT. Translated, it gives CASSLGLNSPLHF.

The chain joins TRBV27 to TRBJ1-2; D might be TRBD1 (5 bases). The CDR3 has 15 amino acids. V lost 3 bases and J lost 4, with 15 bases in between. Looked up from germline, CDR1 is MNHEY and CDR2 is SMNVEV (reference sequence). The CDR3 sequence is CASSFSAGNRYGYTF. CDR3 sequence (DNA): TGTGCCAGCAGTTTCTCGGCAGGGAACCGCTATGGCTACACCTTC.

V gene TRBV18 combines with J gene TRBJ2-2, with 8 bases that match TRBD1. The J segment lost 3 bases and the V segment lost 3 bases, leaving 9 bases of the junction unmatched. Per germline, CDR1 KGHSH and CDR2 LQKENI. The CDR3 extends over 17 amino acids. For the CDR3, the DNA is TGTGCCAGCTCACCTATACTCGGGACAGGTTACACCGGGGAGCTGTTTTTT. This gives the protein CASSPILGTGYTGELFF.